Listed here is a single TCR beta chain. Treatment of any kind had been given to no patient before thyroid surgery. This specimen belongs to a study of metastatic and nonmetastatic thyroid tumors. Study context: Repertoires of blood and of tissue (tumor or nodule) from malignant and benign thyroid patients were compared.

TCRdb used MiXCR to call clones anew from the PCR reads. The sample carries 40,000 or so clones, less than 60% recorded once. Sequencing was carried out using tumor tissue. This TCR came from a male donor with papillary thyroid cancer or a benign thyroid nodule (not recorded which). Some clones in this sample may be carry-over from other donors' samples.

The CDR3 nucleotides are TGTGCCAGCAGTCCCAATCCCGGGGCCCCTAATGAAAAACTGTTTTTT. It encodes CASSPNPGAPNEKLFF. The V call is TRBV12-3 or TRBV12-4, the J call TRBJ1-4; a possible D gene is TRBD1 (5 bases). Trimming stripped 5 bases from V and 3 bases from J, with 16 bases between. The CDR3 runs to 16 residues.